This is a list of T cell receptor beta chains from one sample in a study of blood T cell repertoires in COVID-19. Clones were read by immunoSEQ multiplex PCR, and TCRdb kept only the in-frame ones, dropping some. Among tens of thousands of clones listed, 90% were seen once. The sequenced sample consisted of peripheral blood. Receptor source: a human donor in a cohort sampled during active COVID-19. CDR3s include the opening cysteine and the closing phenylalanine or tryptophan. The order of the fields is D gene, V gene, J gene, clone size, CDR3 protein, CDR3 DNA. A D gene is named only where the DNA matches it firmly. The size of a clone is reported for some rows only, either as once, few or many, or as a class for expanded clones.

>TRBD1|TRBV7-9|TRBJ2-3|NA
CASSGDRHTDTQYF
TGTGCCAGCAGCGGGGACAGGCACACAGATACGCAGTATTTT
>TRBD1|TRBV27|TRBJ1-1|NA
CASSLLQGVTEAFF
TGTGCCAGCAGTCTCCTCCAGGGGGTTACTGAAGCTTTCTTT
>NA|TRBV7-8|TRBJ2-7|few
CASSSRQDLYEQYF
TGTGCCAGCAGCTCCCGACAGGACCTCTACGAGCAGTACTTC
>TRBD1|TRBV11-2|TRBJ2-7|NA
CASSQRRGTGIYEQYF
TGTGCCAGCAGCCAGCGACGCGGGACAGGAATTTACGAGCAGTACTTC
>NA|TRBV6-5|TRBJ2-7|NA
CASRGLSSGEQYF
TGTGCCAGCAGGGGGCTGAGTTCTGGCGAGCAGTACTTC
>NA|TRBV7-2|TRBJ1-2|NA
CASSLVAMPNYGYTF
TGTGCCAGCAGCTTAGTTGCGATGCCTAACTATGGCTACACCTTC
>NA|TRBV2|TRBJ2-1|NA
CASSDAWLRYNEQFF
TGTGCCAGCAGTGACGCGTGGTTACGATACAATGAGCAGTTCTTC
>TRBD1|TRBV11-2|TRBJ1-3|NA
CASSAGGGGGNTIYF
TGTGCCAGCAGCGCAGGGGGCGGTGGTGGAAACACCATATATTTT
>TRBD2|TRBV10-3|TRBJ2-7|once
CAISRGRDEQYF
TGTGCCATCAGCCGCGGGAGGGACGAGCAGTACTTC
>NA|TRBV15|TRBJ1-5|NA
CATSRDRVSNQPQHF
TGTGCCACCAGCAGAGACAGGGTAAGCAATCAGCCCCAGCATTTT
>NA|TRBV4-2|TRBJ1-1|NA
CASSQGGGSEAFF
TGTGCCAGCAGCCAAGGCGGAGGGAGTGAAGCTTTCTTT
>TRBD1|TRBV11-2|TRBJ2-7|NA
CASSRLRGTGGYEQYF
TGTGCCAGCAGCCGATTACGTGGGACAGGGGGCTACGAGCAGTACTTC
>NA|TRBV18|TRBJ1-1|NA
CASSLQGGTEAFF
TGTGCCAGCTCACTGCAGGGAGGCACTGAAGCTTTCTTT
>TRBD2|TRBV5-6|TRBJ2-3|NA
CASSPGLAGATSTDTQYF
TGTGCCAGCAGCCCGGGACTAGCGGGAGCTACTAGCACAGATACGCAGTATTTT
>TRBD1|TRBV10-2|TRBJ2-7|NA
CASSDEDRVGYEQYF
TGCGCCAGCAGCGATGAGGACAGGGTCGGATACGAGCAGTACTTC
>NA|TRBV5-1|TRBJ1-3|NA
CASSLWGGPSGNTIYF
TGCGCCAGCAGCTTGTGGGGGGGCCCCTCTGGAAACACCATATATTTT
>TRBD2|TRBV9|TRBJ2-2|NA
CASSVGISGRTGELFF
TGTGCCAGCAGCGTAGGTATTAGCGGGAGGACCGGGGAGCTGTTTTTT
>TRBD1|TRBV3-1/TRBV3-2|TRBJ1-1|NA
CASSLELRDRGRVLNSEAFF
TGTGCCAGCAGCCTAGAACTCCGGGACAGGGGGCGCGTCTTGAATTCTGAAGCTTTCTTT
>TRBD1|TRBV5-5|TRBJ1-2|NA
CASSLTGGNYGYTF
TGTGCCAGCAGCTTGACAGGGGGTAACTATGGCTACACCTTC
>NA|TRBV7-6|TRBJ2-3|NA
CASSLSGTTDTQYF
TGTGCCAGCAGCTTAAGCGGAACCACAGATACGCAGTATTTT
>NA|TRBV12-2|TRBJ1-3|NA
CASRPRDRVKGNTIYF
TGTGCAAGTCGCCCAAGGGACAGGGTAAAGGGAAACACCATATATTTT
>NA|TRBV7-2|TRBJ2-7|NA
CASSLDPPAGSSYEQYF
TGTGCCAGCAGCTTAGACCCCCCGGCGGGGAGCTCCTACGAGCAGTACTTC
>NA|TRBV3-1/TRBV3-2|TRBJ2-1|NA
CASSQLVHEQFF
TGTGCCAGCAGCCAACTAGTGCATGAGCAGTTCTTC
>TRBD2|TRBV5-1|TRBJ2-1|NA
CASSRGLAGGFSYNEQFF
TGCGCCAGCAGCCGTGGTTTAGCGGGAGGGTTCTCCTACAATGAGCAGTTCTTC
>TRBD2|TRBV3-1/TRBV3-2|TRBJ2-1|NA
CASSQTSGSGYEQFF
TGTGCCAGCAGCCAAACTAGCGGGAGTGGTTATGAGCAGTTCTTC
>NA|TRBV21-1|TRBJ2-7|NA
CASSTSGTSPGLQYF
TGTGCCAGCAGCACCTCCGGGACATCCCCAGGGCTGCAGTACTTC
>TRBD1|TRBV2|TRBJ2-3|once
CASRIQGFTQYF
TGTGCCAGCAGGATACAGGGGTTTACGCAGTATTTT
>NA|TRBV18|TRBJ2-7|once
CASSPIRSDLSSYEQYF
TGTGCCAGCTCACCAATTCGAAGTGACTTAAGCTCCTACGAGCAGTACTTC
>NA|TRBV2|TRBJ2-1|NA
CASSVTGLTSYNEQFF
TGTGCCAGCAGTGTCACAGGGTTAACCTCCTACAATGAGCAGTTCTTC
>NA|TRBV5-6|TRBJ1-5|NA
CASSSLQQGWNQPQHF
TGTGCCAGCAGCTCGTTACAACAGGGTTGGAATCAGCCCCAGCATTTT
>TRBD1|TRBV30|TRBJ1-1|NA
CAWGQGNTEAFF
TGTGCCTGGGGACAGGGGAACACTGAAGCTTTCTTT
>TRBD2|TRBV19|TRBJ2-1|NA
CASTVTSGNRLNEQFF
TGTGCCAGTACCGTAACTAGCGGGAATCGCCTCAATGAGCAGTTCTTC
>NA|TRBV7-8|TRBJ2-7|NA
CASSLGDGVRGVNEQYF
TGTGCCAGCAGCTTAGGTGATGGGGTCAGGGGGGTCAACGAGCAGTACTTC
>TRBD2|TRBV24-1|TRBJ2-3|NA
CATSDPSGSADTQYF
TGTGCCACCAGTGACCCCAGCGGGAGTGCAGATACGCAGTATTTT
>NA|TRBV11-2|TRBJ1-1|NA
CASSLARFGRGNTEAFF
TGTGCCAGCAGCTTAGCTAGGTTTGGGCGGGGGAACACTGAAGCTTTCTTT
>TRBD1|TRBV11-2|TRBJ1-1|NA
CASRETGGYTEAFF
TGTGCCAGCAGAGAAACAGGGGGGTACACTGAAGCTTTCTTT
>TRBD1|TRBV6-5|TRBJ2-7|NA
CASIRDRGHYEQYF
TGTGCCAGCATACGGGACAGGGGGCATTACGAGCAGTACTTC
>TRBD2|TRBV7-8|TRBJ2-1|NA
CASSSGTSGPTGSYNEQFF
TGTGCCAGCAGCTCGGGGACTAGCGGGCCCACTGGCTCCTACAATGAGCAGTTCTTC
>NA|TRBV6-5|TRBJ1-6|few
CASRPTEGNSPLHF
TGTGCCAGCAGACCTACGGAGGGCAATTCACCCCTCCACTTT
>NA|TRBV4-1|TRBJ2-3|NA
CASSQDRNTDTQYF
TGCGCCAGCAGCCAAGACAGGAACACAGATACGCAGTATTTT
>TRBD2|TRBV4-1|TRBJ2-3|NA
CASSPRRLAGVEDTQYF
TGCGCCAGCAGCCCTAGGAGGCTAGCGGGAGTCGAAGATACGCAGTATTTT
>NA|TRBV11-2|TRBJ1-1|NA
CASSSGFTEAFF
TGTGCCAGCAGCTCAGGGTTCACTGAAGCTTTCTTT
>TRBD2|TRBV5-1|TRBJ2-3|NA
CASSIGLAGSTDTQYF
TGCGCCAGCAGTATAGGACTAGCGGGTAGCACAGATACGCAGTATTTT
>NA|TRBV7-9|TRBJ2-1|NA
CASSHGTRGNEQFF
TGTGCCAGCAGCCATGGAACAAGGGGTAATGAGCAGTTCTTC
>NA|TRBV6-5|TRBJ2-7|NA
CASSFGGDEQYF
TGTGCCAGCAGTTTCGGTGGAGACGAGCAGTACTTC